This TCR beta chain comes out of a study of CDR3 diversity in severe acne. From germline, CDR1 is SNHLY and CDR2 FYNNEI. The length of the CDR3 is 15 residues. From the PCR reads, TCRdb called clonotypes with MiXCR, one entry per CDR3 protein. The table records about 85,000 distinct CDR3 sequences, 45% to 50% of them present only once. This clonotype has a single count. The rearrangement links TRBV2 to TRBJ1-1; possibly TRBD1 for D (6 bases). Sequencing used blood. The clonotype originates from a male donor in good health, serving as a control. The CDR3 DNA sequence: TGTGCGAGTTCTCGTGCGGGGGGCGGCCGATCTGAAGCTTTCTTT. Residues: CASSRAGGGRSEAFF.